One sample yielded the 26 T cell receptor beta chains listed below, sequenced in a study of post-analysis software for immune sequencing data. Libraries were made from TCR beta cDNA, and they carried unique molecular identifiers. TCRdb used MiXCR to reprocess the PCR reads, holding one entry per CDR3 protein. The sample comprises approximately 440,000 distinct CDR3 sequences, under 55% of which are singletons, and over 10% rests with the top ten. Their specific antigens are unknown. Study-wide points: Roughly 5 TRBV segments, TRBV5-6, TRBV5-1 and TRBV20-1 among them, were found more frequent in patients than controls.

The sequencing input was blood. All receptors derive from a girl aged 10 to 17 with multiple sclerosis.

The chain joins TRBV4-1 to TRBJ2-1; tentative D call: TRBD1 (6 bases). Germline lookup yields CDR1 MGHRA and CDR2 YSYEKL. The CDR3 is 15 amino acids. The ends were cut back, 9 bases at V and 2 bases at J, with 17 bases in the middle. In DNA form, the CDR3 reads TGCGCCAGTACTTCAGGGGATTCTACCTACAATGAGCAGTTCTTC. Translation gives CASTSGDSTYNEQFF.

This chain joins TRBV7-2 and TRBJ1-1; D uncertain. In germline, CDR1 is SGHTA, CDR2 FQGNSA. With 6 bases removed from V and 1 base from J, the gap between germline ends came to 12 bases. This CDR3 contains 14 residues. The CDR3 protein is CASSKRTGNTEAFF. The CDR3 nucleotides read TGTGCCAGCAGTAAAAGGACGGGGAACACTGAAGCTTTCTTT.

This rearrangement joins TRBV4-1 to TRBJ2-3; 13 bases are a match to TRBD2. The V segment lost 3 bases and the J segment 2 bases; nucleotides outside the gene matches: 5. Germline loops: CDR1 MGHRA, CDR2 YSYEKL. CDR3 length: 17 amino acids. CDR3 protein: CASSQYGTSGATDTQYF. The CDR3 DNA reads TGCGCCAGCAGCCAGTATGGGACTAGCGGGGCCACAGATACGCAGTATTTT.

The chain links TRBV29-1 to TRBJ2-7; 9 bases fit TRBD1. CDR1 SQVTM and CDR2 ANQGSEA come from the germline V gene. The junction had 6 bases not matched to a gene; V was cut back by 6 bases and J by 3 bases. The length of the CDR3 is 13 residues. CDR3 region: CSVRTGDLYEQYF. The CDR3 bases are TGCAGCGTCCGGACAGGGGACCTCTACGAGCAGTACTTC.

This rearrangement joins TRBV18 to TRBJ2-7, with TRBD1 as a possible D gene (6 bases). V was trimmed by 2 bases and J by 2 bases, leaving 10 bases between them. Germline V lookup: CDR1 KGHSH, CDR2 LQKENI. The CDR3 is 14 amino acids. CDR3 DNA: TGTGCCAGCTCACCAATGGGGGCAACCTACGAGCAGTACTTC. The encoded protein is CASSPMGATYEQYF.

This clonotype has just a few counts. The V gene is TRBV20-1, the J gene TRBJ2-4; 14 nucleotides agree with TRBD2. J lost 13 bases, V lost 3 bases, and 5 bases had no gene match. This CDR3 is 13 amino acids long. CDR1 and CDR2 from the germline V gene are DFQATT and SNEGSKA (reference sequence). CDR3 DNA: TGCAGTGCTAGGACGGGACTAGCGGGAGAGCAGTACTTC. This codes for CSARTGLAGEQYF.

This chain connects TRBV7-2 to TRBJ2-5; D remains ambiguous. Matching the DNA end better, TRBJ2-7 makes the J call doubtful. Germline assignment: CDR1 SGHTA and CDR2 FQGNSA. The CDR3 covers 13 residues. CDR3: CATADPSNDEQYF. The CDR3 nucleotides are TGTGCCACCGCTGATCCCTCTAATGACGAGCAGTACTTC.

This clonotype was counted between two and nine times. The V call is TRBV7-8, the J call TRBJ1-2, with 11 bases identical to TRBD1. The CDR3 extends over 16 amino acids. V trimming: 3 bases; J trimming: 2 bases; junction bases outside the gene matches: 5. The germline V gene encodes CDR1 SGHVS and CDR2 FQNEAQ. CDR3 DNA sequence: TGTGCCAGCAGCTTCCGGGACAGGGGGGACAACTATGGCTACACCTTC. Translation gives CASSFRDRGDNYGYTF.

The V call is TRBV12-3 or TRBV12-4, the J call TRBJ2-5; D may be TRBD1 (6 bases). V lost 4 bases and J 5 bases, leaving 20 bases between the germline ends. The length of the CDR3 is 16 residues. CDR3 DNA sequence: TGTGCCAGCAGTTCCACCCGGGCCAGGGGAAGGGAGACCCAGTACTTC. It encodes CASSSTRARGRETQYF.

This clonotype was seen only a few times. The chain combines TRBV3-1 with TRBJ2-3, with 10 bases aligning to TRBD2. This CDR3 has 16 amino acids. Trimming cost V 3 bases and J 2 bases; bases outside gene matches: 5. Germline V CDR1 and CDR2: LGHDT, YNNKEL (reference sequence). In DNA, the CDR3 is TGTGCCAGCAGCCACCGGACTAGCGGTGACACAGATACGCAGTATTTT. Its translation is CASSHRTSGDTDTQYF.

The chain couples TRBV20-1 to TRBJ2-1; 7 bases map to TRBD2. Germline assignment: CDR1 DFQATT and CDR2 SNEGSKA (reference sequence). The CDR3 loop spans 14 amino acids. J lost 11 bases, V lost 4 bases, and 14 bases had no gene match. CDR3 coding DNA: TGCAGTGCTAAGGCCTCGGCAGGGAGGGATAAGCAGTTCTTC. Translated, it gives CSAKASAGRDKQFF.

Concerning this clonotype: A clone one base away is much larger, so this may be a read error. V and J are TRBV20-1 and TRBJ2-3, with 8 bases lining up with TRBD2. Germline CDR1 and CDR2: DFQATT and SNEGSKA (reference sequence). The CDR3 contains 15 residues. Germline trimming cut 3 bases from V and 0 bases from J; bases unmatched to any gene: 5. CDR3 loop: CSASGSGISTDTQYF. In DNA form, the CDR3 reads TGCAGTGCTAGTGGTAGCGGGATAAGCACAGATACGCAGTATTTT.

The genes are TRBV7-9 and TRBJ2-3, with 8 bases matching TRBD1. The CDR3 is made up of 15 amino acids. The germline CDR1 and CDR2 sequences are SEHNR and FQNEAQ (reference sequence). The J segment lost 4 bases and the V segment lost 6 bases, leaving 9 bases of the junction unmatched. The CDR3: CASRTTGTGPDTQYF. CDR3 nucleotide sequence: TGTGCCAGCAGGACCACCGGGACAGGCCCAGATACGCAGTATTTT.

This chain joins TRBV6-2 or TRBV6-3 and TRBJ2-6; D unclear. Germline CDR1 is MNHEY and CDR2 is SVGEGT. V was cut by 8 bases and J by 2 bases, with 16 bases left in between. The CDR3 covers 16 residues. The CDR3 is CASGRQASAGANVLTF. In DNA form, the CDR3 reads TGTGCCAGCGGCCGCCAGGCGTCAGCTGGGGCCAACGTCCTGACTTTC.

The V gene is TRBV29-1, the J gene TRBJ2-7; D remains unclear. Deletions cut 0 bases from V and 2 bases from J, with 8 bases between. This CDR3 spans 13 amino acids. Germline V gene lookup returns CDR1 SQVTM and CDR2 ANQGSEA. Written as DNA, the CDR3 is TGCAGCGTTGAAGATGTCCAAGCCTACGAGCAGTACTTC. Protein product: CSVEDVQAYEQYF.

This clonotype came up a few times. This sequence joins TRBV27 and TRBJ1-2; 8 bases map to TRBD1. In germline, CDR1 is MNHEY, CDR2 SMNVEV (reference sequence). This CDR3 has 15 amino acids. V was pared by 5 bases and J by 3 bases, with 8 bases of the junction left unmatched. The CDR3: CASSITGTGDYGYTF. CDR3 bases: TGTGCCAGCAGTATAACCGGGACAGGCGACTATGGCTACACCTTC.

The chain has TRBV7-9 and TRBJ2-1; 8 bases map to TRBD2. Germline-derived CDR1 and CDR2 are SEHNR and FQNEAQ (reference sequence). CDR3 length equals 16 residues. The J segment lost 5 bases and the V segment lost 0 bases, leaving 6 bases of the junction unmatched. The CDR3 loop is CASSLAALAANNEQFF. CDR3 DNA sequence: TGTGCCAGCAGCTTAGCAGCACTAGCGGCGAACAATGAGCAGTTCTTC.

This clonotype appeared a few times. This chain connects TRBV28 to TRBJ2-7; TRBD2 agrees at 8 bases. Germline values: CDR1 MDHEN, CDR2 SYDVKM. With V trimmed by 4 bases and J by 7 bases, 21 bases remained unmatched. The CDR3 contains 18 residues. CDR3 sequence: CASSYRTIAGGRYNEQYF. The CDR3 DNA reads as TGTGCCAGCAGTTATCGGACAATCGCGGGAGGTCGGTACAATGAGCAGTACTTC.

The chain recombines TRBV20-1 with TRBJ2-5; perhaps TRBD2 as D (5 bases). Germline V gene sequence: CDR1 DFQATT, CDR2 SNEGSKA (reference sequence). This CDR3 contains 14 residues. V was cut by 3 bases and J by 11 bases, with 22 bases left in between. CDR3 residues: CSASLLALWSEQYF. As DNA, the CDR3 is TGCAGTGCTAGCCTCCTAGCCCTGTGGAGTGAGCAGTACTTC.

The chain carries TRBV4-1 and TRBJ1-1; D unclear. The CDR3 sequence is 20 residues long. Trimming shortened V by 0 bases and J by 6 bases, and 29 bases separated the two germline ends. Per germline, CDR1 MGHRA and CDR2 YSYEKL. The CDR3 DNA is TGCGCCAGCAGCCAAGATCTCTCCCGTCGAGCACGCGGTTTGATCTCTGAAGCTTTCTTT. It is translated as CASSQDLSRRARGLISEAFF.

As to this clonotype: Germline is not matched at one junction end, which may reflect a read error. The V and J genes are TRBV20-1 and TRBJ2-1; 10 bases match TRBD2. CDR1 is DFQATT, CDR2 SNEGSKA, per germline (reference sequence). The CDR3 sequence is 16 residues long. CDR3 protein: CSASGRTSGSYNKQFF. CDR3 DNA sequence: TGCAGTGCTTCCGGCCGGACTAGCGGTTCCTACAATAAGCAGTTCTTC.

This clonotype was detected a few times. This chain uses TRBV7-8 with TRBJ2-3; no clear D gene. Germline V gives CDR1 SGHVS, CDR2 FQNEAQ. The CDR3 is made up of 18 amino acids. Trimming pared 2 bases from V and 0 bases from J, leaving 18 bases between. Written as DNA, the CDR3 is TGTGCCAGCAGCTTACGTCAAGGTCGCTACACAAGCACAGATACGCAGTATTTT. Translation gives CASSLRQGRYTSTDTQYF.

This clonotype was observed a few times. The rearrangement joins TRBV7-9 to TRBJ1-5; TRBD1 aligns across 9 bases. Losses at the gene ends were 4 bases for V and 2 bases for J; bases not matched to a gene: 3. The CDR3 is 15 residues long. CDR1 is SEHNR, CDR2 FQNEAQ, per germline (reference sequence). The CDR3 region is CASSSDRGGNQPQHF. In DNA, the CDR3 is TGTGCCAGCAGCTCGGACAGGGGTGGCAATCAGCCCCAGCATTTT.

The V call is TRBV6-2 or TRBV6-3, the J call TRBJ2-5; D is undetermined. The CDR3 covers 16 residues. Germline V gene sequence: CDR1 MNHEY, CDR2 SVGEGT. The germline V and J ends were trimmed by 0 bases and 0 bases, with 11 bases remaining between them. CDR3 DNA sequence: TGTGCCAGCAGTTACTCGTACCCGGATAACCAAGAGACCCAGTACTTC. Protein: CASSYSYPDNQETQYF.

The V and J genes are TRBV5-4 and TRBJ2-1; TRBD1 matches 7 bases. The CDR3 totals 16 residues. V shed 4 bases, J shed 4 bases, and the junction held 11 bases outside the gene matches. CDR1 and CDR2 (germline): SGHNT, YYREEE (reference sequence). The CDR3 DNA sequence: TGTGCCAGCAGCCAGCAGACAGGGAAAAGTTACAATGAGCAGTTCTTC. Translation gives CASSQQTGKSYNEQFF.

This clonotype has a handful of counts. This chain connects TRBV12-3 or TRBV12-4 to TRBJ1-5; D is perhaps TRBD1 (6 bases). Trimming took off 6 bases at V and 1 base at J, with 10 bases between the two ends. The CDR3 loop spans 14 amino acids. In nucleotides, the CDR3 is TGTGCCAGCAGACCCGGGACAAGCAATCAGCCCCAGCATTTT. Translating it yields CASRPGTSNQPQHF.